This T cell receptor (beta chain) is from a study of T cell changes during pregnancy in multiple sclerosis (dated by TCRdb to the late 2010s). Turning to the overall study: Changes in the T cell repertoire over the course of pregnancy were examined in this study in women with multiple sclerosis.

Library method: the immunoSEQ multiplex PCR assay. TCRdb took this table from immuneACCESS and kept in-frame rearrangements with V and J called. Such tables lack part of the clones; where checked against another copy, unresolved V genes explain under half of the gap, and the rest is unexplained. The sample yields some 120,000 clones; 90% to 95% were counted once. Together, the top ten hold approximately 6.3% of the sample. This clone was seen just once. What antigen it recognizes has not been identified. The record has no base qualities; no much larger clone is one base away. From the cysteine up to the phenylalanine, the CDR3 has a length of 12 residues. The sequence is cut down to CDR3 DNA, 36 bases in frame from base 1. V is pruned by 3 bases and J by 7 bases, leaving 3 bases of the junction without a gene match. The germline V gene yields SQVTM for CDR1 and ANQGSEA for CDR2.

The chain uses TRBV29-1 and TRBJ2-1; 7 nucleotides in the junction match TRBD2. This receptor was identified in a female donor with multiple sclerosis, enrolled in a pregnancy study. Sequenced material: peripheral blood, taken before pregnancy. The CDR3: CSVERLANEQFF. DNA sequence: TGCAGCGTTGAGCGACTAGCAAATGAGCAGTTCTTC.